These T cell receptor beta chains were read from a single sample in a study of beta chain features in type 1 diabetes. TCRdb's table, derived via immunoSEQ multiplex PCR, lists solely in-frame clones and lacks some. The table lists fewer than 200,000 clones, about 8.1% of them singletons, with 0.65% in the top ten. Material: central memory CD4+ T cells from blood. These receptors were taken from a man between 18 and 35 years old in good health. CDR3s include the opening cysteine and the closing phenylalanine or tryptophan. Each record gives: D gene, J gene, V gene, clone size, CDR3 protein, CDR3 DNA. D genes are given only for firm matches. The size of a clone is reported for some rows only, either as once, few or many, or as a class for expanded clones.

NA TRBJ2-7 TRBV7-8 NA CASSPRASSYEQYF TGTGCCAGCAGCCCGAGGGCAAGCTCCTACGAGCAGTACTTC
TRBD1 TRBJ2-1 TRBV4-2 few CASSQETGRFNEQFF TGTGCCAGCAGCCAAGAGACAGGGCGTTTCAATGAGCAGTTCTTC
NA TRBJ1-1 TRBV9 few CASSASDVFRSEAFF TGTGCCAGCAGCGCCTCGGATGTATTTCGGAGCGAAGCTTTCTTT
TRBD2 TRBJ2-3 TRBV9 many CASSRSGLAGGFVTDTQYF TGTGCCAGCTCCCGATCAGGACTAGCGGGAGGGTTTGTGACAGATACGCAGTATTTT
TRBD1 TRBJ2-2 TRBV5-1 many CASSEDRLTGELFF TGCGCCAGCAGCGAGGACAGGCTCACCGGGGAGCTGTTTTTT
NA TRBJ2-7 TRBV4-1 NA CASSSRALTYEQYF TGCGCCAGCAGCTCCAGGGCCCTGACCTACGAGCAGTACTTC
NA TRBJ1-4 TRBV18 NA CASSPLKSEKLFF TGTGCCAGCTCACCCCTTAAGAGTGAAAAACTGTTTTTT
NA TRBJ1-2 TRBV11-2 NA CASSLQGFYGYTF TGTGCCAGCAGCTTACAGGGCTTCTATGGCTACACCTTC
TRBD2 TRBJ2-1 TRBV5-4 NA CASSVGLAGGPNNEQFF TGTGCCAGCAGCGTCGGACTAGCGGGAGGGCCCAACAATGAGCAGTTCTTC
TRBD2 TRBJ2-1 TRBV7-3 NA CASSRLAGARYNEQFF TGTGCCAGCAGTCGACTAGCGGGAGCCCGCTACAATGAGCAGTTCTTC
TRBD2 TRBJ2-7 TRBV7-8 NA CASSLRTSGDYEQYF TGTGCCAGCAGCTTACGGACTAGCGGGGACTACGAGCAGTACTTC
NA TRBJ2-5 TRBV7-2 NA CASSRGETQYF TGTGCCAGCAGCCGAGGGGAGACCCAGTACTTC
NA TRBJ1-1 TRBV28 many CASSVSAREAFF TGTGCCAGCAGTGTGTCAGCGAGGGAAGCTTTCTTT
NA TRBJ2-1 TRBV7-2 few CASSSSLGQRDSYNEQFF TGTGCCAGCAGCTCCAGTCTAGGACAGCGCGACTCCTACAATGAGCAGTTCTTC
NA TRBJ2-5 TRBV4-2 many CASSQGLEETQYF TGTGCCAGCAGCCAAGGACTAGAAGAGACCCAGTACTTC
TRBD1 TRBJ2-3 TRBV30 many CAWRVQSQGAQYF TGTGCCTGGAGGGTCCAATCTCAGGGGGCGCAGTATTTT
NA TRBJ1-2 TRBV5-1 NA CASSSQANYGYTF TGCGCCAGCAGCTCCCAGGCGAACTATGGCTACACCTTC
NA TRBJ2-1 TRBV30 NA CAWSVGGWRESYNEQFF TGTGCCTGGAGTGTAGGTGGTTGGCGGGAATCCTACAATGAGCAGTTCTTC
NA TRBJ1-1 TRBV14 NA CASSPRFSNTEAFF TGTGCCAGCAGCCCACGGTTTTCGAACACTGAAGCTTTCTTT
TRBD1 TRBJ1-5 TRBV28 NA CASSGGTGGLWSNQPQHF TGTGCCAGCAGTGGGGGGACAGGGGGGTTATGGAGCAATCAGCCCCAGCATTTT
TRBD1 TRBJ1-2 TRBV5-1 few CASSLEGQGGGYTF TGCGCCAGCAGCTTGGAGGGACAGGGCGGTGGCTACACCTTC
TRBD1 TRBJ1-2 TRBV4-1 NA CASRPPGQGRYGYTF TGCGCCAGCAGGCCTCCGGGACAGGGTCGCTATGGCTACACCTTC
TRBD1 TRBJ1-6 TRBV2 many CASSEGQGALNSPLHF TGTGCCAGCAGTGAAGGGCAGGGGGCTCTAAATTCACCCCTCCACTTT
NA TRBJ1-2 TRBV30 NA CAWRNLDRTFYTF TGTGCCTGGAGGAATTTGGACAGAACTTTCTACACCTTC
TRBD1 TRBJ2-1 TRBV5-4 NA CASSSPGQGFEEEFF TGTGCCAGCAGCTCCCCGGGACAGGGCTTCGAAGAGGAGTTCTTC
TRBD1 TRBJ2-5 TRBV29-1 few CSVERQGLRAQYF TGCAGCGTTGAGAGACAGGGGCTCCGGGCCCAGTACTTC
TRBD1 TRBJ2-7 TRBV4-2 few CASSLNPGTGNFNEQYF TGTGCCAGCAGCCTAAACCCCGGGACAGGGAATTTCAACGAGCAGTACTTC
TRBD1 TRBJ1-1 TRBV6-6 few CASRSSGTANTEAFF TGTGCCAGCAGATCGTCGGGGACAGCTAACACTGAAGCTTTCTTT
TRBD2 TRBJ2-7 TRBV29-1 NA CSVVGTSGSVEQYF TGCAGCGTGGTCGGGACTAGCGGGAGCGTGGAGCAGTACTTC
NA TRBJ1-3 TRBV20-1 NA CSAHGNTIYF TGCAGTGCACATGGAAACACCATATATTTT
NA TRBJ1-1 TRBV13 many CASSRGTPNTEAFF TGTGCCAGCAGCAGAGGAACACCAAACACTGAAGCTTTCTTT
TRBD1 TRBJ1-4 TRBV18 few CASSIGTGAEKLFF TGTGCCAGCTCCATAGGGACAGGCGCGGAAAAACTGTTTTTT
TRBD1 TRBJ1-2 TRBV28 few CASRLTGGAANYGYTF TGTGCCAGCAGATTAACAGGGGGCGCGGCGAACTATGGCTACACCTTC
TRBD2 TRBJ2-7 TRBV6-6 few CASSLGLAELYEQYF TGTGCCAGCAGCCTCGGACTAGCGGAACTCTACGAGCAGTACTTC
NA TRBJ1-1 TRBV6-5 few CASSYDLQGFGTEAFF TGTGCCAGCAGTTACGACCTCCAGGGATTCGGGACTGAAGCTTTCTTT
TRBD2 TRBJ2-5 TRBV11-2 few CASSPARGAGVETQYF TGTGCCAGCAGCCCAGCTCGGGGAGCGGGAGTAGAGACCCAGTACTTC
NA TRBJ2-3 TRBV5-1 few CASREQGADTQYF TGCGCCAGCAGGGAACAAGGGGCCGATACGCAGTATTTT
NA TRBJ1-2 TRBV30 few CAWSVLGVHYGYTF TGTGCCTGGAGTGTATTAGGGGTGCACTATGGCTACACCTTC
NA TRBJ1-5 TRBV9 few CASSVDNGNQPQHF TGTGCCAGCAGCGTCGACAATGGCAATCAGCCCCAGCATTTT
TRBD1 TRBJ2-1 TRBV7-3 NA CASSLGDSRNEQFF TGTGCCAGCAGCTTAGGGGACAGCAGAAATGAGCAGTTCTTC